The 13 T cell receptor beta chains below come from one sample, sequenced in a study of resident and recirculating memory T cells in vitiligo (dated by TCRdb to the late 2010s). Library generation was performed with the immunoSEQ multiplex PCR assay. TCRdb mirrors the immuneACCESS table, restricted to in-frame sequences. Some clones are absent from its copies; in checked studies, under half trace to an unresolved V gene, and the reason for the others is unknown. This sample is represented by roughly 80,000 clones; 90% to 95% of them were singletons. The ten biggest clones cover about 5.5% of the sample. Sequenced input: blood. The receptors stem from a male donor with vitiligo.

The CDR3 here is CASSQPGLAPEQYF. DNA for the CDR3: TGCGCCAGCAGCCAACCGGGACTAGCCCCCGAGCAGTACTTC. The chain has TRBV4-1 and TRBJ2-7; 9 bases are shared with TRBD2. CDR3 length: 14 residues. The V segment lost 2 bases and the J segment 6 bases; nucleotides outside the gene matches: 5. Germline V CDR1 and CDR2: MGHRA, YSYEKL.

The sample holds many counts of this clone. This chain links TRBV28 with TRBJ2-1, with a weak D call TRBD2 (5 bases). CDR3 size: 14 residues. The V gene lost 10 bases and the J gene lost 2 bases, with 15 bases spanning the gap. Germline CDR1 reads MDHEN; CDR2 reads SYDVKM. CDR3 amino acids: CATTRSGTYNEQFF. The CDR3 region has the DNA TGTGCCACAACGAGGAGCGGAACCTACAATGAGCAGTTCTTC.

J is TRBJ1-5 and V is TRBV27; TRBD1 might be the D (6 bases). The CDR3 extends over 15 amino acids. Trimming stripped 0 bases from V and 2 bases from J, with 8 bases between. Germline V gene sequence: CDR1 MNHEY, CDR2 SMNVEV (reference sequence). CDR3 sequence reads: CASSLSWTGNQPQHF. CDR3 coding DNA: TGTGCCAGCAGTTTATCTTGGACAGGCAATCAGCCCCAGCATTTT.

The chain employs TRBV13 and TRBJ1-1; TRBD1 is a possible D gene (6 bases). The CDR3 extends over 13 amino acids. Between the trimmed V and J ends, which lost 2 bases and 10 bases, there was a span of 14 bases. Germline values: CDR1 PRHDT, CDR2 FYEKMQ (reference sequence). CDR3 sequence: CASSLSGGRIAFF. CDR3 DNA: TGTGCCAGCAGCTTATCGGGGGGCCGGATAGCTTTCTTT.

The chain joins TRBV27 to TRBJ1-4, with TRBD1 matching 11 bases. This CDR3 has 17 residues. V lost 4 bases, J lost 8 bases, and 12 bases stayed unmatched. The germline V gene has CDR1 MNHEY and CDR2 SMNVEV (reference sequence). The CDR3 DNA reads TGTGCCAGCAGTTCTAGACCAACCGGGACAGGGGGAGAAAAACTGTTTTTT. Amino acids: CASSSRPTGTGGEKLFF.

This clone has a handful of counts. The chain recombines TRBV19 with TRBJ1-4; D not resolved. The CDR3 has 15 residues. V was cut by 1 base and J by 7 bases, with 13 bases left in between. Germline V gene lookup returns CDR1 LNHDA and CDR2 SQIVND (reference sequence). DNA for the CDR3: TGTGCCAGTAGTATAGGCAGGATCGCGTCTGAAAAACTGTTTTTT. Its translation is CASSIGRIASEKLFF.

The chain is built from TRBV19 and TRBJ2-7, with TRBD2 matching 9 bases. Germline lookup yields CDR1 LNHDA and CDR2 SQIVND (reference sequence). The CDR3 loop spans 14 amino acids. V gave up 5 bases and J gave up 5 bases; unmatched junction bases: 7. This CDR3 reads CASSQGGLANEQYF. The CDR3 DNA sequence: TGTGCCAGTAGTCAAGGGGGACTAGCTAACGAGCAGTACTTC.

The chain has TRBV4-1 and TRBJ2-3; D call uncertain. The CDR3 spans 17 residues. Per the germline V gene, CDR1 is MGHRA and CDR2 is YSYEKL. V lost 0 bases and J lost 2, with 15 bases in between. The CDR3 DNA reads as TGCGCCAGCAGCCAAGATCAATCCGGAGCTTACACAGATACGCAGTATTTT. Translated: CASSQDQSGAYTDTQYF.

CDR3 sequence: CASSFPDRADGYTF. DNA of the CDR3: TGTGCCAGCAGTTTCCCCGACAGGGCTGATGGCTACACCTTC. This chain uses TRBV28 with TRBJ1-2, with 7 bases matching TRBD1. This CDR3 region has 14 residues. Germline V lookup: CDR1 MDHEN, CDR2 SYDVKM. J was trimmed by 6 bases and V by 3 bases; bases with no gene match: 7.

This sequence joins TRBV7-3 and TRBJ2-7, with TRBD1 matching over 9 bases. Germline CDR1 SGHTA, CDR2 FQGTGA. Trimming cost V 2 bases and J 2 bases; bases outside gene matches: 4. The CDR3 spans 15 residues. Here the CDR3 DNA reads TGTGCCAGCAGCTTATACGACAGGGGGGCCTACGAGCAGTACTTC. Residues: CASSLYDRGAYEQYF.

The rearrangement links TRBV11-3 to TRBJ2-7, with D possibly TRBD1 on 6 matching bases. This CDR3 comprises 16 residues. V was shortened by 4 bases and J by 1 base, with 17 bases between the two germline ends. CDR1 and CDR2 from the germline V gene are SGHNT and YENEEA. The CDR3 DNA is TGTGCCAGCAGCTCGTACCAGAGGACAGCGTCCTACGAGCAGTACTTC. This encodes CASSSYQRTASYEQYF.

V gene TRBV28 combines with J gene TRBJ2-7; TRBD1 agrees at 10 bases. This CDR3 region has 14 residues. With V trimmed by 5 bases and J by 5 bases, 6 bases remained unmatched. In germline, CDR1 is MDHEN, CDR2 SYDVKM. Here the CDR3 DNA reads TGTGCCAGCAGTCAGGACAGGGGGTCCCACGAGCAGTACTTC. It specifies CASSQDRGSHEQYF.

The chain recombines TRBV18 with TRBJ2-1, with D possibly being TRBD1 (6 bases). Germline lookup yields CDR1 KGHSH and CDR2 LQKENI. Trimming left V 3 bases short and J 0 bases short, with 12 bases between. The CDR3 is made up of 16 amino acids. CDR3 DNA sequence: TGTGCCAGCTCACCCCGGGACATGAGCTCCTACAATGAGCAGTTCTTC. It encodes CASSPRDMSSYNEQFF.